The entry below describes one T cell receptor beta chain. This record comes from a study of blood T cell repertoires in COVID-19. Study context: The United States, Italy and Spain provided the acute and convalescent COVID-19 samples.

Authors' data handling: Amplifying reference gene primers gave estimates of nucleated cell counts. This table comes from immunoSEQ multiplex PCR, and its TCRdb copy is limited to in-frame clones, with some not included. V and J calls plus clone size are reproduced from that table; the DNA served to infer D and trimming. The sample carries over 60,000 clones, roughly nine tenths recorded once. V lost 1 base and J lost 7; bases outside the gene matches: 8. This CDR3 region has 16 residues. Germline CDR1 and CDR2: SGHAT and FQNNGV. The chain has TRBV11-2 and TRBJ1-4, with 8 bases aligning to TRBD1. The origin of this receptor is a woman in her sixties or seventies with acute or convalescent COVID-19. The sequencing input was peripheral blood. CDR3 coding DNA: TGTGCCAGCAGCTTAGGAATGGACAGGGCGACTGAAAAACTGTTTTTT. This translates into CASSLGMDRATEKLFF.